This T cell receptor (beta chain) stems from a study of T-cell memory formation after mild COVID-19. Study overall: Largely donor-specific sequence clusters came from a couple of donors. Study-wide findings and caveats: Later expanders leaned CD4+, whereas day 15 to 85 contracting clones were balanced CD4/CD8. Pre-infection memory held some responding clones, suggesting pre-existing cross-reactive T cells responded.

Barcoded TCR alpha and TCR beta cDNA libraries with UMIs came from 5'RACE using constant-segment primers. From the 5' RACE reads, TCRdb called clonotypes with MiXCR, one entry per CDR3 protein. The data hold more than 10,000 distinct CDR3 sequences, with around 15% observed a single time. For this clonotype: Its antigen is unknown.

This CDR3 comprises 16 residues. The germline V gene has CDR1 SGHRS and CDR2 YFSETQ. V gave up 1 base and J gave up 0 bases, with 10 bases separating them. This sequence joins TRBV5-1 and TRBJ2-2, with unresolved D. What was sequenced was PBMCs or a T cell subset sorted from them (not recorded which). This sequence was found in a man aged 18 to 35 who had mild COVID-19 (a few samples of this study predate the infection). Cell type and time point are not known. DNA of the CDR3: TGCGCCAGCAGCTTGTCGCCCCCGCCGAACACCGGGGAGCTGTTTTTT. This translates into CASSLSPPPNTGELFF. Together with reference TRBV5-1 and TRBJ2-2, the CDR3 gives the full variable domain: KAGVTQTPRYLIKTRGQQVTLSCSPISGHRSVSWYQQTPGQGLQFLFEYFSETQRNKGNFPGRFSGRQFSNSRSEMNVSTLELGDSALYLCASSLSPPPNTGELFFGEGSRLTVL.